These 10 T cell receptor beta chains share one sample of origin, sequenced in a study of coeliac disease. TCRdb's copy holds only in-frame clones and misses some; the assay was immunoSEQ multiplex PCR. Of around 9,000 clones listed, over 60% are singletons. Specimen: lamina propria lymphocytes from the gut. These receptors all come from an older woman with celiac disease.

The J gene is TRBJ2-7, the V gene TRBV6-1, with 8 nucleotides matching TRBD1. Germline V gene data show CDR1 as MNHNS and CDR2 as SASEGT. This CDR3 is 13 amino acids long. V shed 8 bases and J 6 bases; nucleotides not matched to a gene: 9. The CDR3, as DNA: TGTGCCAGCTCTAGACAGGGGTACGCCGAGCAGTACTTC. It specifies CASSRQGYAEQYF.

This clone was detected a few times. The CDR3 coding sequence is TGCGCCAGCAGCTTGGCAGGCGAGACCAATGAGCAGTTCTTC. Translating it yields CASSLAGETNEQFF. The V call is TRBV5-1, the J call TRBJ2-1; no reliable D call. V lost 0 bases and J 6 bases, leaving 10 bases between the germline ends. CDR3 length: 14 amino acids. The V gene's germline CDR1 is SGHRS and CDR2 YFSETQ.

The CDR3 DNA reads as TGTGCCAGCAGCGCAAAGACAGGTCTACACGCTGAAGCTTTCTTT. Protein product: CASSAKTGLHAEAFF. The V and J genes are TRBV9 and TRBJ1-1; maybe TRBD1 (6 bases). CDR1 SGDLS and CDR2 YYNGEE come from the germline V gene. V lost 3 bases, J lost 6 bases, and 18 bases lay in between. There are 15 residues in the CDR3.

CDR3 region: CASSLVRGYGYTF. CDR3 sequence (DNA): TGCGCCAGCAGCTTAGTCAGGGGCTATGGCTACACCTTC. V usage is TRBV5-1 and J usage is TRBJ1-2; the D gene is possibly TRBD1 (6 bases). Germline V CDR1 and CDR2: SGHRS, YFSETQ. V lost 2 bases and J lost 4, with 9 bases in between. The CDR3 length is 13 residues. The variable domain in full, completed from reference TRBV5-1 and TRBJ1-2, reads KAGVTQTPRYLIKTRGQQVTLSCSPISGHRSVSWYQQTPGQGLQFLFEYFSETQRNKGNFPGRFSGRQFSNSRSEMNVSTLELGDSALYLCASSLVRGYGYTFGSGTRLTVV.

The chain couples TRBV10-2 to TRBJ2-6; TRBD2 agrees at 8 bases. The V gene's germline CDR1 is WSHSY and CDR2 SAAADI. This CDR3 has 16 residues. V gave up 6 bases and J gave up 0 bases; unmatched junction bases: 4. Written as DNA, the CDR3 is TGCGCCAGCAGAGGACTAGCAGACTCTGGGGCCAACGTCCTGACTTTC. As protein: CASRGLADSGANVLTF.

The rearrangement links TRBV19 to TRBJ2-3, with D perhaps matching TRBD1 (6 bases). Germline V lookup: CDR1 LNHDA, CDR2 SQIVND (reference sequence). The CDR3 consists of 13 residues. Trimming removed 3 bases at V and 5 bases at J, with 9 bases between. This CDR3 is CASSMFRGDTQYF. The CDR3 DNA reads TGTGCCAGTAGTATGTTCAGGGGAGATACGCAGTATTTT.

The chain recombines TRBV7-2 with TRBJ1-1; D may be TRBD1 (6 bases). Per germline, CDR1 SGHTA and CDR2 FQGNSA. The germline V and J ends were trimmed by 5 bases and 7 bases, with 14 bases remaining between them. This CDR3 is built from 13 residues. The DNA of the CDR3 is TGTGCCAGCAGCAAGGGACACCCCAGTGAAGCTTTCTTT. Translating gives CASSKGHPSEAFF.

The chain joins TRBV9 to TRBJ2-1; weak D call: TRBD1 (7 bases). The V gene lost 3 bases and the J gene lost 4 bases, with 17 bases spanning the gap. Germline CDR1 SGDLS, CDR2 YYNGEE. This CDR3 spans 16 amino acids. The CDR3 region has the DNA TGTGCCAGCAGCGAGAAGGGGGCGGAGGGTTACAATGAGCAGTTCTTC. Translation gives CASSEKGAEGYNEQFF.

V gene TRBV5-1 combines with J gene TRBJ1-6; the D gene is possibly TRBD1 (6 bases). The ends were cut back, 2 bases at V and 8 bases at J, with 14 bases in the middle. The CDR3 contains 15 residues. In germline, CDR1 is SGHRS, CDR2 YFSETQ. For the CDR3, the DNA is TGCGCCAGCAGCTTAAACGGGGGGCTAGATTCACCCCTCCACTTT. It yields the protein CASSLNGGLDSPLHF.

V usage is TRBV18 and J usage is TRBJ2-1; 8 bases match TRBD2. Germline assignment: CDR1 KGHSH and CDR2 LQKENI. This CDR3 has 15 residues. V shed 3 bases and J 5 bases; nucleotides not matched to a gene: 6. The CDR3 reads CASSPSGSFDNEQFF. CDR3 in DNA: TGTGCCAGCTCACCGAGCGGGAGTTTCGACAATGAGCAGTTCTTC.